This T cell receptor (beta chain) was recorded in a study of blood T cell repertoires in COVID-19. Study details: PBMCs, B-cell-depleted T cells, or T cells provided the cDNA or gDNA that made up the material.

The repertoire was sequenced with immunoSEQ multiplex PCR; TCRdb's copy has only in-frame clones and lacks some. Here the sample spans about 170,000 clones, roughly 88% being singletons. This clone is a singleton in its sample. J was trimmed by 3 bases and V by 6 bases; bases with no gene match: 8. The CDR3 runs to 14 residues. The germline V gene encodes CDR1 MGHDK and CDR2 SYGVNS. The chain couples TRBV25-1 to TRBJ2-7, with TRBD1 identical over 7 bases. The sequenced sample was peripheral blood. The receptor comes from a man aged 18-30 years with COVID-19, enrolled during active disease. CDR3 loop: CASREGGGFYEQYF. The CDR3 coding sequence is TGTGCCAGCAGAGAAGGGGGCGGTTTCTACGAGCAGTACTTC.